This T cell receptor beta chain was identified during a study of cytomegalovirus exposure and HLA in healthy donors. The study's findings and limits: Most observed TCR sequences were rare, whereas some public TCRs were detected in many donors. V segments that were indistinguishable, TRBV6-2 and TRBV6-3 among them, were omitted from analysis. TCR beta sequences reportedly predicted most subjects' HLA-A and HLA-B alleles accurately.

The PCR made use of 60 Vbeta and 13 Jbeta primers. Here immunoSEQ multiplex PCR was the method, and the copy in TCRdb shows in-frame clones only, minus some. This table holds fewer than 150,000 clones, 80% found once. With respect to this clone: Its antigen is still unknown.

Germline assignment: CDR1 LGHNA and CDR2 YSLEER. V dropped 1 base and J dropped 8 bases, with 17 bases sitting between them. The CDR3 runs 16 residues. The sequencing input was PBMCs. This chain joins TRBV4-3 and TRBJ1-4; D is undetermined. The TCR was taken from a man aged 35 to 55 in good health and CMV-seropositive. The CDR3, as DNA: TGCGCCAGCAGCCAAGTCTTTCGGGGAAGTCGGGAAAAACTGTTTTTT. It yields the protein CASSQVFRGSREKLFF.